What follows describes a single T cell receptor (beta chain). This record belongs to a study of blood T cell repertoires in COVID-19. Turning to the study itself: The samples span acute and convalescent COVID-19 from the United States, Italy and Spain. T cells, B-cell-depleted T cells, or PBMCs provided the cDNA or gDNA that served as material.

In the original analysis: Reference gene primer amplification in the assay estimated nucleated cell counts. Sequenced by immunoSEQ multiplex PCR; TCRdb stores in-frame clones only, minus some. V, J and clone size reflect that table, while D and trimming were determined from the DNA. The sample holds some 400,000 clones, 81% seen once. This receptor was obtained from a human donor with acute or convalescent COVID-19. The donor label of this sample is uncertain. Sequencing input: peripheral blood.

The CDR3 here is CASSRGIDGKTQYF. CDR3 coding DNA: TGTGCCAGCAGTCGCGGGATCGACGGGAAGACCCAGTACTTC. The chain uses TRBV5-4 and TRBJ2-5; D may be TRBD2 (6 bases). Germline V gene sequence: CDR1 SGHNT, CDR2 YYREEE (reference sequence). V was cut by 5 bases and J by 6 bases, with 17 bases left in between. This CDR3 comprises 14 residues.